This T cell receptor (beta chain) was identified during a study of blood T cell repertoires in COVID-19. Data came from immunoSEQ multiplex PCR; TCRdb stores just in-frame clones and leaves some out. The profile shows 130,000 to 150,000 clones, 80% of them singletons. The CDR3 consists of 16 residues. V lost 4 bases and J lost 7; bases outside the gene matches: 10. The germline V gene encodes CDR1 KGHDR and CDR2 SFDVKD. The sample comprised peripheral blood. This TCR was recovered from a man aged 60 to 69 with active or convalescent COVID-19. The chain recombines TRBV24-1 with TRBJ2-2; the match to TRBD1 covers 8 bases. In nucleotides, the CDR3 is TGTGCCACCAGTGAGGCAGACAGGGGTAGGGGCGGGGAGCTGTTTTTT. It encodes CATSEADRGRGGELFF.